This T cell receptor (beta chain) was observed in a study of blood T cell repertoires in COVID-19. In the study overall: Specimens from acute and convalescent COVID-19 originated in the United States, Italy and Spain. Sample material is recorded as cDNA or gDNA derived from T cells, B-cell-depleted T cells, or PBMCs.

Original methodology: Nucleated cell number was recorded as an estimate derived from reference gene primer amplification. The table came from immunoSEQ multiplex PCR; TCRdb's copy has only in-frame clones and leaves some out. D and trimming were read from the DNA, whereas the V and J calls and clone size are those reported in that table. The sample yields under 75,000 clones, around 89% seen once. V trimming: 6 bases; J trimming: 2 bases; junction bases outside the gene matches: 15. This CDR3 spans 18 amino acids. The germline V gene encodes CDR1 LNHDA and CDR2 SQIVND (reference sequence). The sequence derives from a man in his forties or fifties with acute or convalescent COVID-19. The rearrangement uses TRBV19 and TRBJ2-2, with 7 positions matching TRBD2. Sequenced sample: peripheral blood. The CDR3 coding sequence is TGTGCCAGTAGGGGTGGAGATCGACTAGCCATTAACACCGGGGAGCTGTTTTTT. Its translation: CASRGGDRLAINTGELFF.